The 32 T cell receptor beta chains presented below share a single source sample, sequenced in a study of blood T cell repertoires in COVID-19. This table comes from immunoSEQ multiplex PCR, and its TCRdb copy is limited to in-frame clones, with some not included. The table shows approximately 200,000 clones, with approximately 78% occurring only once. Sequences were obtained from peripheral blood. These receptors originate from a woman older than 75 with COVID-19, enrolled during active disease.

The chain is built from TRBV9 and TRBJ2-2, with 8 bases matching TRBD1. The CDR3 runs 15 residues. Germline V gene data show CDR1 as SGDLS and CDR2 as YYNGEE. The V gene end was trimmed by 3 bases and the J gene end by 1 base; junction bases not matched to a gene: 2. The CDR3 DNA reads TGTGCCAGCAGCGACGACAGGGGGAACACCGGGGAGCTGTTTTTT. Translating gives CASSDDRGNTGELFF. Filled out from reference TRBV9 and TRBJ2-2, the complete variable domain reads DSGVTQTPKHLITATGQRVTLRCSPRSGDLSVYWYQQSLDQGLQFLIQYYNGEERAKGNILERFSAQQFPDLHSELNLSSLELGDSALYFCASSDDRGNTGELFFGEGSRLTVL.

This clone was recorded only once. The chain links TRBV3-1 (or the pseudogene TRBV3-2) to TRBJ1-2, with 10 bases aligning to TRBD1. V trimming: 1 base; J trimming: 5 bases; junction bases outside the gene matches: 4. The CDR3 has 15 residues. The germline V gene has CDR1 LGHDT and CDR2 YNNKEL (reference sequence). CDR3 nucleotides: TGTGCCAGCAGCCAAGCGGACAGGGGGAGTTATGGCTACACCTTC. Translation gives CASSQADRGSYGYTF.

The rearrangement links TRBV7-2 to TRBJ1-5; the D gene is possibly TRBD1 (6 bases). The germline V gene encodes CDR1 SGHTA and CDR2 FQGNSA. Trimming cost V 1 base and J 8 bases, with 12 bases left between them. The CDR3 totals 14 residues. The CDR3 spells CASSLEGGMKPQHF. The CDR3 nucleotides are TGTGCCAGCAGCTTAGAGGGGGGGATGAAGCCCCAGCATTTT.

In this sample, this clone turned up once. The chain recombines TRBV28 with TRBJ1-4; 7 bases align to TRBD1. The CDR3 covers 14 residues. Unmatched junction bases numbered 8, after V lost 5 bases and J lost 8 bases. Germline CDR1 reads MDHEN; CDR2 reads SYDVKM. The CDR3 sequence is CASSMGQNAEKLFF. The CDR3 DNA reads as TGTGCCAGCAGTATGGGACAGAATGCAGAAAAACTGTTTTTT.

The rearrangement uses TRBV7-9 and TRBJ1-5; 8 bases map to TRBD1. Per the germline V gene, CDR1 is SEHNR and CDR2 is FQNEAQ (reference sequence). V gave up 6 bases and J gave up 8 bases; unmatched junction bases: 9. The CDR3 is 14 residues long. CDR3 nucleotides: TGTGCCAGCAGTAAAGACAGGGGATATGAGCCCCAGCATTTT. Protein product: CASSKDRGYEPQHF.

The rearrangement links TRBV2 to TRBJ2-7; the D gene is possibly TRBD2 (6 bases). Trimming left V 7 bases short and J 6 bases short, with 22 bases between. The germline V gene encodes CDR1 SNHLY and CDR2 FYNNEI. CDR3 length: 15 residues. The CDR3 sequence: CASTPLQRALGEQYF. The CDR3 nucleotides read TGTGCCAGCACCCCACTTCAGCGGGCCCTGGGCGAGCAGTACTTC.

The chain couples TRBV5-1 to TRBJ2-7; 8 bases match TRBD2. The junction had 9 bases not matched to a gene; V was cut back by 0 bases and J by 4 bases. CDR3 length equals 16 residues. Germline CDR1 and CDR2: SGHRS and YFSETQ. As DNA, the CDR3 is TGCGCCAGCAGCTTGGGGGGACTAGGAGGGACGTACGAGCAGTACTTC. This sequence encodes CASSLGGLGGTYEQYF.

This rearrangement joins TRBV7-9 to TRBJ1-3; D not certain. Germline lookup yields CDR1 SEHNR and CDR2 FQNEAQ (reference sequence). Trimming left V 5 bases short and J 4 bases short, with 15 bases between. The CDR3 runs 15 residues. CDR3 in DNA: TGTGCCAGCAGCGTTCCTGCTTGGGCCGGAAACACCATATATTTT. As protein: CASSVPAWAGNTIYF.

The chain couples TRBV19 to TRBJ1-2; D remains ambiguous. The CDR3 covers 13 residues. Germline CDR1 and CDR2: LNHDA and SQIVND (reference sequence). Trimming took off 3 bases at V and 0 bases at J, with 5 bases between the two ends. CDR3 bases: TGTGCCAGTAGTATTACTACTAACTATGGCTACACCTTC. As protein: CASSITTNYGYTF.

J is TRBJ2-3 and V is TRBV19; D is perhaps TRBD1 (6 bases). This CDR3 has 14 amino acids. Trimming left V 6 bases short and J 0 bases short, with 10 bases between. In germline, CDR1 is LNHDA, CDR2 SQIVND (reference sequence). In nucleotides, the CDR3 is TGTGCCAGTAGCGCAGACAGGAGCACAGATACGCAGTATTTT. It specifies CASSADRSTDTQYF.

This chain uses TRBV5-1 with TRBJ1-2; TRBD1 agrees at 9 bases. The CDR3 loop spans 16 amino acids. CDR1 is SGHRS, CDR2 YFSETQ, per germline. Unmatched junction bases numbered 10, after V lost 3 bases and J lost 4 bases. CDR3 region: CASSSNPGQGVYGYTF. DNA for the CDR3: TGCGCCAGCAGCTCGAATCCGGGACAGGGTGTCTATGGCTACACCTTC. Filled out from reference TRBV5-1 and TRBJ1-2, the complete variable domain reads KAGVTQTPRYLIKTRGQQVTLSCSPISGHRSVSWYQQTPGQGLQFLFEYFSETQRNKGNFPGRFSGRQFSNSRSEMNVSTLELGDSALYLCASSSNPGQGVYGYTFGSGTRLTVV.

This sequence joins TRBV4-1 and TRBJ2-5; TRBD2 matches 9 bases. This CDR3 contains 18 residues. The germline V gene encodes CDR1 MGHRA and CDR2 YSYEKL. Unmatched junction bases numbered 13, after V lost 1 base and J lost 4 bases. The CDR3 sequence: CASSQARAGGPGAETQYF. For the CDR3, the DNA is TGCGCCAGCAGCCAAGCTCGCGCGGGAGGGCCGGGGGCAGAGACCCAGTACTTC.

This clone was observed a handful of times. J is TRBJ2-7 and V is TRBV11-2; D unresolved. Germline lookup yields CDR1 SGHAT and CDR2 FQNNGV. V lost 7 bases to trimming and J lost 1 base, with 14 bases between them. This CDR3 is 14 amino acids long. This chain's CDR3 is CASINSAVSYEQYF. CDR3 coding DNA: TGTGCCAGCATCAATAGTGCGGTGTCCTACGAGCAGTACTTC.

This chain joins TRBV10-3 and TRBJ2-2, with 8 bases identical to TRBD2. The germline V gene encodes CDR1 ENHRY and CDR2 SYGVKD. Unmatched junction bases numbered 11, after V lost 10 bases and J lost 7 bases. The CDR3 runs to 14 residues. CDR3 DNA sequence: TGTGCCACCCGGGCGGGGGGCGGAATCGGGGAGCTGTTTTTT. It yields the protein CATRAGGGIGELFF.

This chain links TRBV28 with TRBJ2-1, with D maybe TRBD1 (5 bases). Trimming pared 0 bases from V and 4 bases from J, leaving 10 bases between. CDR3 length: 15 amino acids. Germline CDR1 is MDHEN and CDR2 is SYDVKM. This CDR3 is CASSLWSRAYNEQFF. CDR3 nucleotide sequence: TGTGCCAGCAGTTTATGGAGCAGGGCTTACAATGAGCAGTTCTTC.

V gene TRBV6-5 combines with J gene TRBJ2-3, with D tentatively TRBD2 (5 bases). The CDR3 is made up of 14 amino acids. The V gene lost 7 bases and the J gene lost 2 bases, with 13 bases spanning the gap. The germline CDR1 and CDR2 sequences are MNHEY and SVGAGI. This chain's CDR3 is CASKKASNTDTQYF. The CDR3 DNA reads as TGTGCCAGCAAAAAGGCTAGCAACACAGATACGCAGTATTTT.

The chain carries TRBV2 and TRBJ1-2; D is undetermined. Deletions cut 8 bases from V and 2 bases from J, with 15 bases between. CDR3 length equals 14 residues. Germline values: CDR1 SNHLY, CDR2 FYNNEI. The CDR3 DNA reads TGTGCCAGCGAAGGGAGGGCCGGGAACTATGGCTACACCTTC. Protein product: CASEGRAGNYGYTF.

This chain links TRBV7-8 with TRBJ1-5, with 8 bases identical to TRBD1. V trimming: 5 bases; J trimming: 5 bases; junction bases outside the gene matches: 2. CDR3 length: 13 residues. CDR1 SGHVS and CDR2 FQNEAQ come from the germline V gene. CDR3 nucleotides: TGTGCCAGCAGCCAGGACAGGGATCAGCCCCAGCATTTT. Translating it yields CASSQDRDQPQHF.

This clone is a singleton in its sample. The CDR3 loop is CASSFYRSRQTQYF. The CDR3 nucleotides are TGTGCCAGCAGTTTCTACAGGTCCCGGCAAACCCAGTACTTC. The chain employs TRBV27 and TRBJ2-5; TRBD1 might be the D (5 bases). Deletions cut 3 bases from V and 8 bases from J, with 16 bases between. CDR3 length equals 14 residues. Germline values: CDR1 MNHEY, CDR2 SMNVEV (reference sequence).

In this sample, this clone turned up once. The rearrangement links TRBV4-3 to TRBJ2-6; D not certain. Germline assignment: CDR1 LGHNA and CDR2 YSLEER. Trimming cost V 1 base and J 0 bases, with 13 bases left between them. The CDR3 sequence is 18 residues long. The CDR3 reads CASSQVKYTPSGANVLTF. DNA of the CDR3: TGCGCCAGCAGCCAAGTTAAGTACACCCCCTCTGGGGCCAACGTCCTGACTTTC.

The chain has TRBV30 and TRBJ1-2; TRBD1 might be the D (5 bases). Trimming shortened V by 1 base and J by 1 base, and 28 bases separated the two germline ends. CDR1 GTSNPN and CDR2 SVGIG come from the germline V gene (reference sequence). The CDR3 extends over 20 amino acids. DNA for the CDR3: TGTGCCTGGAGTGAAGTTGTTTGGGGTGGAGAGGTGGGACTTAACTATGGCTACACCTTC. This translates into CAWSEVVWGGEVGLNYGYTF. The variable domain in full, completed from reference TRBV30 and TRBJ1-2, reads SQTIHQWPATLVQPVGSPLSLECTVEGTSNPNLYWYRQAAGRGLQLLFYSVGIGQISSEVPQNLSASRPQDRQFILSSKKLLLSDSGFYLCAWSEVVWGGEVGLNYGYTFGSGTRLTVV.

The chain uses TRBV7-9 and TRBJ2-3; 8 bases are shared with TRBD2. Losses at the gene ends were 2 bases for V and 4 bases for J; bases not matched to a gene: 5. Germline CDR1 SEHNR, CDR2 FQNEAQ (reference sequence). The CDR3 is 15 amino acids. In DNA form, the CDR3 reads TGTGCCAGCAGCTTACGTCTAGCGGGCTCAGATACGCAGTATTTT. Translation: CASSLRLAGSDTQYF. Filled out from reference TRBV7-9 and TRBJ2-3, the complete variable domain reads DTGVSQNPRHKITKRGQNVTFRCDPISEHNRLYWYRQTLGQGPEFLTYFQNEAQLEKSRLLSDRFSAERPKGSFSTLEIQRTEQGDSAMYLCASSLRLAGSDTQYFGPGTRLTVL.

The chain recombines TRBV5-1 with TRBJ1-4, with D perhaps matching TRBD1 (5 bases). V lost 0 bases to trimming and J lost 13 bases, with 13 bases between them. The CDR3 has 13 amino acids. Per the germline V gene, CDR1 is SGHRS and CDR2 is YFSETQ. This CDR3 is CASSLEAGVGLFF. The CDR3, as DNA: TGCGCCAGCAGCTTGGAAGCGGGGGTAGGACTGTTTTTT.

The V call is TRBV28, the J call TRBJ2-3; 12 bases fit TRBD1. J gave up 7 bases and V 6 bases, and 5 bases lay outside the gene matches. The CDR3 length is 14 residues. CDR1 is MDHEN, CDR2 SYDVKM, per germline. CDR3 sequence: CASRSGTGGNTQYF. The CDR3 DNA reads TGTGCCAGCAGATCCGGGACAGGGGGCAATACGCAGTATTTT.

This rearrangement joins TRBV5-6 to TRBJ2-2, with TRBD1 matching over 7 bases. The CDR3 is 14 residues long. Unmatched junction bases numbered 2, after V lost 0 bases and J lost 6 bases. Per the germline V gene, CDR1 is SGHDT and CDR2 is YYEEEE. DNA of the CDR3: TGTGCCAGCAGCTTGGGTGACAGGGCCGGGGAGCTGTTTTTT. It specifies CASSLGDRAGELFF.

This chain joins TRBV27 and TRBJ2-7; 7 positions agree with TRBD2. Germline CDR1 MNHEY, CDR2 SMNVEV (reference sequence). CDR3 length: 16 amino acids. The trim removed 4 bases at V and 6 bases at J, leaving 15 bases unmatched. The DNA for the CDR3 is TGTGCCAGCAGTTCCCGGGGCCCCACTGGGGGGGGCGAGCAGTACTTC. This sequence encodes CASSSRGPTGGGEQYF.

This sequence joins TRBV5-1 and TRBJ2-5; no clear D. V dropped 3 bases and J dropped 5 bases, with 11 bases sitting between them. This CDR3 is built from 13 residues. CDR1 and CDR2 (germline): SGHRS, YFSETQ. This CDR3 reads CASSWRYGETQYF. DNA for the CDR3: TGCGCCAGCAGCTGGCGCTACGGGGAGACCCAGTACTTC.

The rearrangement links TRBV19 to TRBJ2-3; perhaps TRBD2 as D (5 bases). The CDR3 has 16 amino acids. The germline gives CDR1 LNHDA, CDR2 SQIVND (reference sequence). V was clipped by 3 bases and J by 0 bases, with 13 bases between them. The CDR3 region is CASSIGAEFSTDTQYF. The CDR3, as DNA: TGTGCCAGTAGTATTGGAGCGGAGTTTAGCACAGATACGCAGTATTTT.

The chain employs TRBV5-1 and TRBJ1-1; TRBD1 agrees at 9 bases. The CDR3 covers 14 residues. CDR1 is SGHRS and CDR2 is YFSETQ in the germline V gene. The J segment lost 4 bases and the V segment lost 0 bases, leaving 1 base of the junction unmatched. CDR3 DNA sequence: TGCGCCAGCAGCTTGGGGACAGGGGTCACTGAAGCTTTCTTT. Translation: CASSLGTGVTEAFF.

The J gene is TRBJ2-3, the V gene TRBV4-3; 8 bases align to TRBD2. The J segment lost 4 bases and the V segment lost 4 bases, leaving 7 bases of the junction unmatched. Germline assignment: CDR1 LGHNA and CDR2 YSLEER. CDR3 length equals 15 residues. In nucleotides, the CDR3 is TGCGCCAGCAGCCTCCTAGGCGGGGGGCCAGATACGCAGTATTTT. Translating it yields CASSLLGGGPDTQYF.

This clone has a single count. The chain combines TRBV6-1 with TRBJ1-5, with D perhaps matching TRBD1 (6 bases). Germline CDR1 and CDR2: MNHNS and SASEGT. The V gene lost 6 bases and the J gene lost 6 bases, with 18 bases spanning the gap. There are 15 residues in the CDR3. CDR3 in amino acids: CASSQAQGVSQPQHF. The CDR3 nucleotides are TGTGCCAGCAGCCAAGCACAGGGAGTTAGTCAGCCCCAGCATTTT.

This clone has a handful of counts. This sequence joins TRBV5-1 and TRBJ2-1; TRBD1 aligns across 10 bases. J was trimmed by 7 bases and V by 3 bases; bases with no gene match: 4. The CDR3 is made up of 14 amino acids. From germline, CDR1 is SGHRS and CDR2 YFSETQ. The CDR3 coding sequence is TGCGCCAGCAGCTGGGGGACAGGGGAGAATGAGCAGTTCTTC. Translation gives CASSWGTGENEQFF.